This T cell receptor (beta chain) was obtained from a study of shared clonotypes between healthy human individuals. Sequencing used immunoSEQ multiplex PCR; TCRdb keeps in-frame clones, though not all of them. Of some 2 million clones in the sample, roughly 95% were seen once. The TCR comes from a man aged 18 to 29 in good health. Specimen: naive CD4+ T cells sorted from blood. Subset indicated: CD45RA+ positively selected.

Written as DNA, the CDR3 is TGTGCCTGGAGTGTACGCCCGCCGGCGAGCACAGATACGCAGTATTTT. Protein product: CAWSVRPPASTDTQYF. The chain uses TRBV30 and TRBJ2-3; D is unresolved. The CDR3 sequence is 16 residues long. V lost 0 bases to trimming and J lost 0 bases, with 13 bases between them. Germline V gene sequence: CDR1 GTSNPN, CDR2 SVGIG (reference sequence).